This T cell receptor beta chain came from a study of cytomegalovirus exposure and HLA in healthy donors. Whole-study results and caveats: V- and J-gene trimming in TCR beta was tied to a missense DCLRE1C variant by an analysis performed later.

Sampled while nominally healthy, donors likely had unrecorded immune exposures. Turning to this clone: Its antigen is undetermined.

Both 60 Vbeta primers and 13 Jbeta primers went into the PCR. Only in-frame clones appear in the TCRdb table, and some are missing; sequencing was by immunoSEQ multiplex PCR. The table records fewer than 150,000 clones, 70% to 85% of them present only once. Germline trimming cut 5 bases from V and 3 bases from J; bases unmatched to any gene: 6. The germline V gene encodes CDR1 MNHNS and CDR2 SASEGT. This CDR3 is built from 15 residues. The receptor was isolated from a woman aged 45-59 years in good health and CMV-seropositive. The sample was PBMCs. The chain employs TRBV6-1 and TRBJ1-5; 8 bases align to TRBD1. CDR3 region: CASSRQGWNNQPQHF. CDR3 in DNA: TGTGCCAGCAGTAGACAGGGGTGGAACAATCAGCCCCAGCATTTT.